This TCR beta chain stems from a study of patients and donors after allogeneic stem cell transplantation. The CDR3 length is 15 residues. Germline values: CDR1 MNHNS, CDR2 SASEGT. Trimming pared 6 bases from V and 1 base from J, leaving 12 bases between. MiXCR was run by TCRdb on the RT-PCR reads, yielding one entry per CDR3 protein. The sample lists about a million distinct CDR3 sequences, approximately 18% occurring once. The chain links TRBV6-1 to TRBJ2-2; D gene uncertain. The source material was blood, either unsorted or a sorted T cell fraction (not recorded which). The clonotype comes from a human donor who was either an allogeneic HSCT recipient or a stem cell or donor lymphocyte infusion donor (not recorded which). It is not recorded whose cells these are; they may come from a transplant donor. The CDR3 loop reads CASRTGQVNTGELFF. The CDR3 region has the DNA TGTGCCAGCAGGACCGGGCAGGTGAACACCGGGGAGCTGTTTTTT.